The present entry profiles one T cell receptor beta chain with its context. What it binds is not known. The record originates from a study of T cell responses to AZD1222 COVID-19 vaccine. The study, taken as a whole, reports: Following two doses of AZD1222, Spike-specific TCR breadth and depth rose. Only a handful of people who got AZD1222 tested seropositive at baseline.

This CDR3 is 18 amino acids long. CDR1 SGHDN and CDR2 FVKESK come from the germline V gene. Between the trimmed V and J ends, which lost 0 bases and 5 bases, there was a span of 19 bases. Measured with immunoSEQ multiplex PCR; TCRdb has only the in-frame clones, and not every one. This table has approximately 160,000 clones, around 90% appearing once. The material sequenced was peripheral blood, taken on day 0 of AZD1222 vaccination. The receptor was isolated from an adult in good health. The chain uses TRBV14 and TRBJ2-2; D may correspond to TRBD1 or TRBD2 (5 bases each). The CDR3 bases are TGTGCCAGCAGCCAAGATCAAAGGGGACGTAAGAGTACCGGGGAGCTGTTTTTT. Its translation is CASSQDQRGRKSTGELFF.